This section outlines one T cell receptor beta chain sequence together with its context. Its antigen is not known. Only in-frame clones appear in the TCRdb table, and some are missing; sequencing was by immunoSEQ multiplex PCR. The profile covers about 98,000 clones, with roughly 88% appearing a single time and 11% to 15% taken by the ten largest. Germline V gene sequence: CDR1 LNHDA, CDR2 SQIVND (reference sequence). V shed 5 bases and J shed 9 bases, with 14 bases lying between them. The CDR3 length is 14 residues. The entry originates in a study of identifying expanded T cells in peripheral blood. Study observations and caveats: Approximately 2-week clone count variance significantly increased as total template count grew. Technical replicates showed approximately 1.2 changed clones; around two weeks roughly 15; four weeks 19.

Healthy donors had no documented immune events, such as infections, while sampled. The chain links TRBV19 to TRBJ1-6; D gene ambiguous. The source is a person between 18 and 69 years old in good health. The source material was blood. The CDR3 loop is CASSSRRAGSPLHF. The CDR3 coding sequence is TGTGCCAGTAGTTCCAGACGGGCTGGTTCACCCCTCCACTTT.